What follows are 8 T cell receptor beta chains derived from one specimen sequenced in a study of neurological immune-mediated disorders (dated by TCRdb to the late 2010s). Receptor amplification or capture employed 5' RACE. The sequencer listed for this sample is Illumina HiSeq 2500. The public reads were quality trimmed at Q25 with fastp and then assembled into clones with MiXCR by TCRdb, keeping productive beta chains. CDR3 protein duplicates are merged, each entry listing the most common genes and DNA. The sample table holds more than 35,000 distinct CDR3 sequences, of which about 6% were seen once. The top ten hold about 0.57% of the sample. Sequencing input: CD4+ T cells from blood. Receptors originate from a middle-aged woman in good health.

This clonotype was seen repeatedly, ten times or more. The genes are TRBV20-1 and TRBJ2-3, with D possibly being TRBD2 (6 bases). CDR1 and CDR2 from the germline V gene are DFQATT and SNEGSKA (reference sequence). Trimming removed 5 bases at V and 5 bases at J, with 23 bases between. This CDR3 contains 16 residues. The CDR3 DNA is TGCAGTGCTGTCAGAGCGCGGGGATCTGGTGTAGATACGCAGTATTTT. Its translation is CSAVRARGSGVDTQYF.

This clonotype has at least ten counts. CDR3 protein: CASRQGTANEQYF. CDR3 in DNA: TGTGCCAGCAGGCAGGGCACCGCCAACGAGCAGTACTTC. The genes are TRBV6-1 and TRBJ2-7, with D maybe TRBD1 (5 bases). Germline V gene lookup returns CDR1 MNHNS and CDR2 SASEGT. Trimming removed 6 bases from V and 5 bases from J, with 14 bases in between. CDR3 size: 13 residues.

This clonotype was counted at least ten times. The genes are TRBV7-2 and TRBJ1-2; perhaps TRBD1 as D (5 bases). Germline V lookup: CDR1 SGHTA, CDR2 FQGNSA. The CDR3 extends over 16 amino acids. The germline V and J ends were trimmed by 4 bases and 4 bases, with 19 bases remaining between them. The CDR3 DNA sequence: TGTGCCAGCAGCTGGGGGGAACAGAGCTCACTCTATGGCTACACCTTC. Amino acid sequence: CASSWGEQSSLYGYTF.

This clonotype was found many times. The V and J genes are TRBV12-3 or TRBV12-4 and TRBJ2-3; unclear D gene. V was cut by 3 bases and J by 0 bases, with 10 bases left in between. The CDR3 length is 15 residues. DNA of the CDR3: TGTGCCAGCAGTTTCGGTAGCAGTAGCACAGATACGCAGTATTTT. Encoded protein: CASSFGSSSTDTQYF.

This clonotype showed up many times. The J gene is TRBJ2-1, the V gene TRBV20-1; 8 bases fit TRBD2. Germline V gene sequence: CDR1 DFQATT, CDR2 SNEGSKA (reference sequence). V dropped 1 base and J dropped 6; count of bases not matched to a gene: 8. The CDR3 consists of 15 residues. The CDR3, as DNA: TGCAGTGCTAGAGGGCCGGGAGGGCCTTCCAATGAGCAGTTCTTC. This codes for CSARGPGGPSNEQFF.

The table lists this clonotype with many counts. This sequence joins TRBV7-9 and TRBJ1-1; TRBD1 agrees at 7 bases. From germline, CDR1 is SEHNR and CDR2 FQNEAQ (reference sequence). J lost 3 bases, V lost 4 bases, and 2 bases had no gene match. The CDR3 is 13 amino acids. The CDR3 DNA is TGTGCCAGCAGCTCAGACAGGGACACTGAAGCTTTCTTT. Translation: CASSSDRDTEAFF. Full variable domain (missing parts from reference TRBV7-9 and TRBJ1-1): DTGVSQNPRHKITKRGQNVTFRCDPISEHNRLYWYRQTLGQGPEFLTYFQNEAQLEKSRLLSDRFSAERPKGSFSTLEIQRTEQGDSAMYLCASSSDRDTEAFFGQGTRLTVV.

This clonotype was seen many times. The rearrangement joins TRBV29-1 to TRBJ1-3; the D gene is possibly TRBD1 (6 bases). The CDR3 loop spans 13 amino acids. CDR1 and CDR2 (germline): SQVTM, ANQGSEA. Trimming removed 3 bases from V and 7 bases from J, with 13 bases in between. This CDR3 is CSVDLRGGNTIYF. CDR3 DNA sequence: TGCAGCGTTGACCTCAGGGGAGGGAACACCATATATTTT.

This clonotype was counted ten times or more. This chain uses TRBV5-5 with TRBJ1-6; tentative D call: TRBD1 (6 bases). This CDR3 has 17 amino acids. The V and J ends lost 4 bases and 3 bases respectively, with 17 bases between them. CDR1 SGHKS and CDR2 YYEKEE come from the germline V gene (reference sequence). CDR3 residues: CASSNILDRYYNSPLHF. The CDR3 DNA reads TGTGCCAGCAGCAACATCCTGGACAGATACTATAATTCACCCCTCCACTTT. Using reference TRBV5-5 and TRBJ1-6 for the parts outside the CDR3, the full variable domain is DAGVTQSPTHLIKTRGQQVTLRCSPISGHKSVSWYQQVLGQGPQFIFQYYEKEERGRGNFPDRFSARQFPNYSSELNVNALLLGDSALYLCASSNILDRYYNSPLHFGNGTRLTVT.